What follows are 21 T cell receptor beta chains derived from one specimen sequenced in a study of technical replicates of blood from a few donors. The protocol was immunoSEQ multiplex PCR, while the TCRdb copy is restricted to in-frame clones and leaves out a portion. Among 80,000 to 85,000 clones listed, approximately 91% were seen once. The sample taken for sequencing was T cells isolated from PBMCs. Source of these receptors: a human donor in good health.

This chain's CDR3 is CASSLVRSGNTIYF. CDR3 DNA sequence: TGTGCCAGCAGCTTAGTGCGCTCTGGAAACACCATATATTTT. The chain couples TRBV7-9 to TRBJ1-3; D is unresolved. V was clipped by 1 base and J by 0 bases, with 4 bases between them. The length of the CDR3 is 14 residues. Germline loops: CDR1 SEHNR, CDR2 FQNEAQ (reference sequence).

The rearrangement links TRBV30 to TRBJ2-1; weak D call: TRBD2 (5 bases). Germline assignment: CDR1 GTSNPN and CDR2 SVGIG (reference sequence). The CDR3 totals 16 residues. V lost 3 bases to trimming and J lost 0 bases, with 15 bases between them. This CDR3 is CAWRPGKLSSYNEQFF. CDR3 DNA: TGTGCCTGGAGACCGGGGAAGTTGAGCTCCTACAATGAGCAGTTCTTC.

V gene TRBV6-5 combines with J gene TRBJ1-1; TRBD1 aligns across 7 bases. Per germline, CDR1 MNHEY and CDR2 SVGAGI. V was clipped by 6 bases and J by 1 base; unmatched bases: 8. CDR3 length: 15 residues. CDR3 sequence (DNA): TGTGCCAGCAGCTCAACGCAGGGGGGGAACACTGAAGCTTTCTTT. It codes for CASSSTQGGNTEAFF.

The V call is TRBV6-5, the J call TRBJ2-7; 10 positions agree with TRBD2. V was pared by 5 bases and J by 4 bases, with 2 bases of the junction left unmatched. From germline, CDR1 is MNHEY and CDR2 SVGAGI. The CDR3 contains 13 residues. The DNA of the CDR3 is TGTGCCAGCAGTCAGCGGGAGGGTTACGAGCAGTACTTC. It specifies CASSQREGYEQYF.

A single count supports this clone. The chain couples TRBV5-4 to TRBJ1-2; 8 positions agree with TRBD1. V lost 4 bases and J lost 7; bases outside the gene matches: 15. CDR1 and CDR2 from the germline V gene are SGHNT and YYREEE (reference sequence). The CDR3 has 16 amino acids. The CDR3 nucleotides are TGTGCCAGCAGCGCTGCTGGACAGGGCTATTCTATTGGCTACACCTTC. Translating gives CASSAAGQGYSIGYTF. Full variable domain (missing parts from reference TRBV5-4 and TRBJ1-2): ETGVTQSPTHLIKTRGQQVTLRCSSQSGHNTVSWYQQALGQGPQFIFQYYREEENGRGNFPPRFSGLQFPNYSSELNVNALELDDSALYLCASSAAGQGYSIGYTFGSGTRLTVV.

The V and J genes are TRBV19 and TRBJ2-5; tentatively, D is TRBD2 (6 bases). V shed 3 bases and J shed 2 bases, with 13 bases lying between them. The germline V gene has CDR1 LNHDA and CDR2 SQIVND (reference sequence). The CDR3 extends over 15 amino acids. CDR3 residues: CASSMGLRNQETQYF. CDR3 in DNA: TGTGCCAGTAGTATGGGACTCAGGAATCAAGAGACCCAGTACTTC. Full variable domain (missing parts from reference TRBV19 and TRBJ2-5): DGGITQSPKYLFRKEGQNVTLSCEQNLNHDAMYWYRQDPGQGLRLIYYSQIVNDFQKGDIAEGYSVSREKKESFPLTVTSAQKNPTAFYLCASSMGLRNQETQYFGPGTRLLVL.

In nucleotides, the CDR3 is TGTGCCAGCAGCTTAGCACTAGCGCCAGGCGCCGGGGAGCTGTTTTTT. It translates to CASSLALAPGAGELFF. The J gene is TRBJ2-2, the V gene TRBV13, with 7 positions matching TRBD2. Germline lookup yields CDR1 PRHDT and CDR2 FYEKMQ (reference sequence). The length of the CDR3 is 16 residues. The junction had 8 bases not matched to a gene; V was cut back by 1 base and J by 6 bases.

The rearrangement joins TRBV13 to TRBJ2-7; maybe TRBD1 (6 bases). The CDR3 consists of 16 residues. Germline CDR1 is PRHDT and CDR2 is FYEKMQ (reference sequence). V gave up 3 bases and J gave up 3 bases, with 18 bases separating them. The CDR3 DNA reads TGTGCCAGCAGCTTTGGACCTATAGGGGGACGCTACGAGCAGTACTTC. Translation: CASSFGPIGGRYEQYF.

The genes are TRBV5-5 and TRBJ1-2; 10 bases are a match to TRBD1. Trimming cost V 5 bases and J 7 bases; bases outside gene matches: 20. Germline values: CDR1 SGHKS, CDR2 YYEKEE (reference sequence). This CDR3 has 18 residues. CDR3 amino acids: CASRHPLPSGQGERGYTF. The DNA of the CDR3 is TGTGCCAGCAGACACCCCCTGCCTTCCGGACAGGGGGAGCGTGGCTACACCTTC.

V is TRBV28 and J is TRBJ1-5; TRBD1 is a possible D gene (5 bases). There are 15 residues in the CDR3. Between the trimmed V and J ends, which lost 6 bases and 1 base, there was a span of 13 bases. Germline-derived CDR1 and CDR2 are MDHEN and SYDVKM. DNA for the CDR3: TGTGCCAGCAGACAGGTGGGGTCGAGCAATCAGCCCCAGCATTTT. Amino acid sequence: CASRQVGSSNQPQHF.

The V call is TRBV9, the J call TRBJ2-3; TRBD2 aligns across 13 bases. Losses at the gene ends were 3 bases for V and 0 bases for J; bases not matched to a gene: 7. The germline gives CDR1 SGDLS, CDR2 YYNGEE. The length of the CDR3 is 18 residues. CDR3: CASSDTSGRAASTDTQYF. The DNA for the CDR3 is TGTGCCAGCAGCGACACTAGCGGGAGGGCCGCTAGCACAGATACGCAGTATTTT.

This sequence joins TRBV29-1 and TRBJ2-7, with 11 positions matching TRBD2. Germline V lookup: CDR1 SQVTM, CDR2 ANQGSEA. The CDR3 runs 13 residues. Trimming at V came to 5 bases and at J to 7 bases, leaving 7 bases not matched to a gene. CDR3 nucleotides: TGCAGCGTTATACTAGCGGGAGCGGGAGAGCAGTACTTC. It is translated as CSVILAGAGEQYF.

J is TRBJ2-1 and V is TRBV29-1; no firm D call. The CDR3 spans 12 residues. Between the trimmed V and J ends, which lost 6 bases and 0 bases, there was a span of 6 bases. Germline-derived CDR1 and CDR2 are SQVTM and ANQGSEA. In DNA, the CDR3 is TGCAGCGTACTAAGCTCCTACAATGAGCAGTTCTTC. It translates to CSVLSSYNEQFF.

The rearrangement links TRBV11-2 to TRBJ2-3; 13 bases are shared with TRBD2. The CDR3 is 17 residues long. Germline V gene lookup returns CDR1 SGHAT and CDR2 FQNNGV. V lost 1 base to trimming and J lost 4 bases; unmatched junction nucleotides: 5. CDR3 protein: CASSLVDGLAGADTQYF. The DNA of the CDR3 is TGTGCCAGCAGCTTAGTGGACGGACTAGCGGGGGCAGATACGCAGTATTTT.

The rearrangement joins TRBV4-1 to TRBJ1-1, with 8 bases fitting TRBD1. Germline V lookup: CDR1 MGHRA, CDR2 YSYEKL. The J segment lost 1 base and the V segment lost 4 bases, leaving 2 bases of the junction unmatched. The CDR3 consists of 14 residues. CDR3 region: CASSRGTGNTEAFF. In DNA form, the CDR3 reads TGCGCCAGCAGCCGAGGGACAGGGAACACTGAAGCTTTCTTT.

This clone was counted once. The chain uses TRBV6-5 and TRBJ1-2; no firm D call. Germline V gene data show CDR1 as MNHEY and CDR2 as SVGAGI. The CDR3 has 13 residues. Between the trimmed V and J ends, which lost 2 bases and 0 bases, there was a span of 4 bases. The CDR3 DNA reads TGTGCCAGCAGTTACGGCCCTAACTATGGCTACACCTTC. Translation gives CASSYGPNYGYTF.

The chain links TRBV13 to TRBJ2-7; 11 nucleotides line up with TRBD2. The CDR3 covers 14 residues. Germline-derived CDR1 and CDR2 are PRHDT and FYEKMQ (reference sequence). J lost 3 bases, V lost 4 bases, and 2 bases had no gene match. This CDR3 reads CASSSGTSGYEQYF. The CDR3 DNA is TGTGCCAGCAGCTCCGGGACTAGCGGCTACGAGCAGTACTTC.

The rearrangement joins TRBV11-3 to TRBJ2-3, with D unresolved. V shed 2 bases and J shed 2 bases, with 11 bases lying between them. The CDR3 consists of 15 residues. Germline V gives CDR1 SGHNT, CDR2 YENEEA. Here the CDR3 DNA reads TGTGCCAGCAGCTTAATGAGCACGTACACAGATACGCAGTATTTT. As protein: CASSLMSTYTDTQYF.

The gene calls are TRBV27 and TRBJ1-4; possibly TRBD1 for D (5 bases). The CDR3 length is 17 residues. Trimming pared 5 bases from V and 8 bases from J, leaving 24 bases between. CDR1 is MNHEY, CDR2 SMNVEV, per germline (reference sequence). The CDR3 bases are TGTGCCAGCAGTCCACCCCCTGGGGGGAAAGTAGTCGAAAAACTGTTTTTT. This gives the protein CASSPPPGGKVVEKLFF.

CDR3 sequence (DNA): TGTGCCAGCAGCTTGAAACTGTTCGCCGGACAGAACACTGAAGCTTTCTTT. Encoded protein: CASSLKLFAGQNTEAFF. The chain is built from TRBV5-6 and TRBJ1-1; TRBD1 is a possible D gene (5 bases). The germline V gene encodes CDR1 SGHDT and CDR2 YYEEEE. V was trimmed by 1 base and J by 1 base, leaving 17 bases between them. The CDR3 runs 17 residues.

The CDR3 DNA follows: TGCAGCGTTGCCGGGACAATCTACGAGCAGTACTTC. Protein sequence: CSVAGTIYEQYF. The J gene is TRBJ2-7, the V gene TRBV29-1; perhaps TRBD1 as D (6 bases). The CDR3 consists of 12 residues. Trimming left V 4 bases short and J 3 bases short, with 10 bases between. Germline loops: CDR1 SQVTM, CDR2 ANQGSEA.